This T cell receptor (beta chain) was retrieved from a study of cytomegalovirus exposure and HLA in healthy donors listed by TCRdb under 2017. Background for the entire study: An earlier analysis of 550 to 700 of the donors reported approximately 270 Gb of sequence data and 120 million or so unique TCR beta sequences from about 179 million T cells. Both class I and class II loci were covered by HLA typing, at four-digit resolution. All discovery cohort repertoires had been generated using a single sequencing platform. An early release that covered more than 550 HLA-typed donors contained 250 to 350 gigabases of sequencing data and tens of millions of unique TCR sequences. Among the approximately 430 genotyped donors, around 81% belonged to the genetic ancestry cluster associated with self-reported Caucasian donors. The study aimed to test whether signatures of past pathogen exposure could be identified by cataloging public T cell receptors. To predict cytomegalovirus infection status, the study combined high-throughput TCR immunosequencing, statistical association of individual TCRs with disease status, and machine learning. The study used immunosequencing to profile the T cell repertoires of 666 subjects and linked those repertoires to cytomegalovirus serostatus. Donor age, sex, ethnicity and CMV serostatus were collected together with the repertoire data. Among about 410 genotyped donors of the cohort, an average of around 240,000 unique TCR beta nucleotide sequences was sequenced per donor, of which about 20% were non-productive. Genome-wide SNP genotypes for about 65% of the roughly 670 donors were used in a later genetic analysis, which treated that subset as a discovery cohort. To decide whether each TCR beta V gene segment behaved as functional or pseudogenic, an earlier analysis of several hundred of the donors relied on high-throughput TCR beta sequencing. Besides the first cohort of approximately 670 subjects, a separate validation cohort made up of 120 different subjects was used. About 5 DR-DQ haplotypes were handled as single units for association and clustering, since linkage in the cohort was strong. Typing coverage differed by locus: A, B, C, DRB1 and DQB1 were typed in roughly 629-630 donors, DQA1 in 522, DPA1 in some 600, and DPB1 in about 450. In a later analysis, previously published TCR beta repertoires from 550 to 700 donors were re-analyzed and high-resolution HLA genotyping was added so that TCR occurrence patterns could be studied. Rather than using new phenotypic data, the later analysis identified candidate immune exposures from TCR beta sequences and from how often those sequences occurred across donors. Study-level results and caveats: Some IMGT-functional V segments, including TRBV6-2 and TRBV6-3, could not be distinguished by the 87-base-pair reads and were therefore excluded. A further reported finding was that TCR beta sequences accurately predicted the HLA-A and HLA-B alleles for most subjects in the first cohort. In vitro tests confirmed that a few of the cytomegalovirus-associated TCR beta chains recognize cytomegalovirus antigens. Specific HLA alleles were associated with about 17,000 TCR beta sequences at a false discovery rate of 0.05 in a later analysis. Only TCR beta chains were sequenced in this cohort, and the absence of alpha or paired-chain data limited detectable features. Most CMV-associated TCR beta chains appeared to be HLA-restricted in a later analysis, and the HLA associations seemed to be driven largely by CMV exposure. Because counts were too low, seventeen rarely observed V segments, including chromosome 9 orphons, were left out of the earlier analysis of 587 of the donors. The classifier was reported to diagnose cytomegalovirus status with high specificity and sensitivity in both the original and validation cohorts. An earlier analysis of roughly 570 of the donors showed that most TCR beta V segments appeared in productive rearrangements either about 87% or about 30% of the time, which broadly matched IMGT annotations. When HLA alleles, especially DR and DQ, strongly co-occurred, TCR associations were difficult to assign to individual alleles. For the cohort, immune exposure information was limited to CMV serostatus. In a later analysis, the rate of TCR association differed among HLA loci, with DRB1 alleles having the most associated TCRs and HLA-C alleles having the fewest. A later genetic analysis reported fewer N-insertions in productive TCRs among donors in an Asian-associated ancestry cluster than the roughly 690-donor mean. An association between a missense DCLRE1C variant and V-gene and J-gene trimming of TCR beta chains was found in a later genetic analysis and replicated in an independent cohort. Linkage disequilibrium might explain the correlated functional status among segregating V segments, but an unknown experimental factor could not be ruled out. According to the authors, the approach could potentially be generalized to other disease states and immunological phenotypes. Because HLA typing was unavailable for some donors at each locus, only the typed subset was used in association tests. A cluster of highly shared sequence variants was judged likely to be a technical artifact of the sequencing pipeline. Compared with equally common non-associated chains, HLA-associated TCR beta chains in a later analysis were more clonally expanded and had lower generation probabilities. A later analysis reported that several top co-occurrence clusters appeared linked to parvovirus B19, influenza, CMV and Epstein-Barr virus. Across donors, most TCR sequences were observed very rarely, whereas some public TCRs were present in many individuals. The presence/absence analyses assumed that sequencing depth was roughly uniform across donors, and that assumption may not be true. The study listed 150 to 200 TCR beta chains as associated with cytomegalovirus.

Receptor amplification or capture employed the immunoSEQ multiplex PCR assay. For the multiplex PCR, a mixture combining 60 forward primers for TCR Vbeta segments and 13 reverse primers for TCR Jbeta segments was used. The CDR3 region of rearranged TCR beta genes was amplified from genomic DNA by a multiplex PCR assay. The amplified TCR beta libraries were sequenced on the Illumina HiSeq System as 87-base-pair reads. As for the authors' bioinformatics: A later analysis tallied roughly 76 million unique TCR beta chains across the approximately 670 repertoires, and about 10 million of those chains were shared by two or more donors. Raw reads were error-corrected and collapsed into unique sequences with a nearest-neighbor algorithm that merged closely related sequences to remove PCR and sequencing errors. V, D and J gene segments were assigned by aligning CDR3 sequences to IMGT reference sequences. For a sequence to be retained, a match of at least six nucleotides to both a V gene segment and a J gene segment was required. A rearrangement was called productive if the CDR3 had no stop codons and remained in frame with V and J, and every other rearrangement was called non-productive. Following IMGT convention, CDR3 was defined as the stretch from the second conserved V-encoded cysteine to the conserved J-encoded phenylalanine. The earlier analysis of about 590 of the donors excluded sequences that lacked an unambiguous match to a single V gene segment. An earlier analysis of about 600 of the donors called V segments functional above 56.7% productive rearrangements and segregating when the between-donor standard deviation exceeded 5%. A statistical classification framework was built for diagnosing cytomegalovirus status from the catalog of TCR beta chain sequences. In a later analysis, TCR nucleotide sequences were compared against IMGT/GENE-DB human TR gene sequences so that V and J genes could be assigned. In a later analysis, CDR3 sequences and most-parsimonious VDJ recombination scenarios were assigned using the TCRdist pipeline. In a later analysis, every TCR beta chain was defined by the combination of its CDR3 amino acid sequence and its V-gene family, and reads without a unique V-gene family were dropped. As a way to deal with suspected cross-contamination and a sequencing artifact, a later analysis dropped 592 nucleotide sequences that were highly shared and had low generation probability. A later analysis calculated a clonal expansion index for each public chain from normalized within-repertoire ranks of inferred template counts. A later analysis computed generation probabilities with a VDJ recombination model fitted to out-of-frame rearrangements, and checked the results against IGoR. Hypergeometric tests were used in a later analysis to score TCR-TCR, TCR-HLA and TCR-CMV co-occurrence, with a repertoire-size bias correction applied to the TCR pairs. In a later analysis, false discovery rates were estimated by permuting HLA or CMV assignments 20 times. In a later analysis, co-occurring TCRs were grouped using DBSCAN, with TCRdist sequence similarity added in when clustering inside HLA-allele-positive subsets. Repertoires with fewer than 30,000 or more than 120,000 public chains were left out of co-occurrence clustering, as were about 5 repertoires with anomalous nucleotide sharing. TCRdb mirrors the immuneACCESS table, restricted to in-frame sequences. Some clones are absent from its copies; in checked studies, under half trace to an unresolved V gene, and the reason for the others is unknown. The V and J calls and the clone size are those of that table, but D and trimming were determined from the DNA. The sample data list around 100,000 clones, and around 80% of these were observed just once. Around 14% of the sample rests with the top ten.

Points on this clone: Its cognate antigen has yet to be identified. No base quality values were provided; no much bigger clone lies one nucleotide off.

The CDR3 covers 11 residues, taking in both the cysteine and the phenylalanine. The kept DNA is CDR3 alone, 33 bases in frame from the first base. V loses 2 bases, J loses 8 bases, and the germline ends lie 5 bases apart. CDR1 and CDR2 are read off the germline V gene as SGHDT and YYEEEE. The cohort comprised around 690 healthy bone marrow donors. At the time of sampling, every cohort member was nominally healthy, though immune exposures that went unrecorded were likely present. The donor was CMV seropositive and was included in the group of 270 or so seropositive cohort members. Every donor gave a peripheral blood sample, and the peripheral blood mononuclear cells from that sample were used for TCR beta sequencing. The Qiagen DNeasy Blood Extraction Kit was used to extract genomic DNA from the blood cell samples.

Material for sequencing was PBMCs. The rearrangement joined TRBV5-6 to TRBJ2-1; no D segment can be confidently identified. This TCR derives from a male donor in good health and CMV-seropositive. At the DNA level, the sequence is TGTGCCAGCAGCTTTGGCCATGAGCAGTTCTTC. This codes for CASSFGHEQFF.